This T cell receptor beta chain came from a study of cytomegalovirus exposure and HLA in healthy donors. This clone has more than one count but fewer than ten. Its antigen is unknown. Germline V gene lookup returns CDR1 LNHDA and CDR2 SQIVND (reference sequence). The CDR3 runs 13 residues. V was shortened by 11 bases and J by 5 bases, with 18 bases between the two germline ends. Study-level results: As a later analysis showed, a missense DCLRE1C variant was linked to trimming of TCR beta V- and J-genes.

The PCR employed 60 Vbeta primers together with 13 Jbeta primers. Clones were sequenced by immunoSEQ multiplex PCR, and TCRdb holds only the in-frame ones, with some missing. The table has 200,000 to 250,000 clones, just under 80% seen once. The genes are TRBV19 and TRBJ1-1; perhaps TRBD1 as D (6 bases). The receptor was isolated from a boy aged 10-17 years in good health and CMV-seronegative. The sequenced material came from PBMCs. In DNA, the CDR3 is TGTGCCGTCGAGGGGGTTTGGAGAACTGAAGCTTTCTTT. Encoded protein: CAVEGVWRTEAFF.